The subject of this entry is one T cell receptor (beta chain). Its antigen is currently not known. It has no much larger one-base neighbor in the sample; base qualities were not kept. The data were taken from a study of blood T cell repertoires in COVID-19 (dated by TCRdb to 2020 to 2021). Study-wide context: Samples covering the acute and convalescent phases of COVID-19 were provided by collaborators in the United States, Italy and Spain. The material from the prospective study consisted of cDNA or gDNA derived from T cells, B-cell-depleted T cells, or PBMCs. Deeply sampled blood TCRbeta repertoires from subjects exposed to, actively infected with, or recovered from COVID-19 were included in the dataset. A freely available public database, intended as a resource for researchers studying the immune response to SARS-CoV-2, is where the repertoires were released. The samples were drawn from two sources: the first 160 participants of the ongoing ImmuneRACE study, and 950 to 1,500 subjects contributed by 6 global collaborators. A de-identified subject ID, COVID-19 status, age in years and sex were almost always included in the sample metadata. Where HLA class I and class II types were available, the types were taken from metadata supplied by the sample provider, not from assay-based typing. Overall study outcomes, separate from this receptor: How much clinical and demographic metadata was included differed by source and by participant, and the metadata was provided uncurated.

From its cysteine to its phenylalanine, the CDR3 spans 13 amino acids. The entry retains the CDR3 DNA only, 39 bases that are in frame from base 1. The germline V gene (reference sequence) specifies MNHEY as CDR1 and SMNVEV as CDR2. The junction carries 10 bases between V and J, which are trimmed by 3 bases and 7 bases respectively. TCRbeta CDR3 regions were amplified from genomic DNA using the immunoSEQ Assay, a bias-controlled multiplex PCR. On the authors' methods: Within the assay, amplification of reference gene primers was used to estimate how many nucleated cells each sample contained. To quantify the absolute abundance of each unique TCRbeta CDR3 rearrangement, sequence reads were collapsed and filtered. For each sample, productive Simpson clonality was calculated as the square root of Simpson's diversity index across productive rearrangements. TCRdb carries this immuneACCESS record with in-frame sequences only. Its versions omit some clonotypes, under half of them owing to an unresolved V gene in the studies checked, with the rest unexplained. The V and J calls and clone size were taken over from that table, and D and trimming were inferred from the DNA. Within this sample are some 97,000 clones, with just over 85% of them counted one time only. The ten top clones hold under 3.5% of the sample.

In the prospective study, participants were about 18 to 95 years old, resided in about two dozen geographic areas of the United States, and were enrolled through a virtual design. To assign participants to cohorts, the prospective study relied on clinical history that participants themselves reported in a screening survey and a study questionnaire. ImmuneRACE Cohort 3 recovered participants were defined by two consecutive negative NP/OP PCR tests, healthcare professional clearance, or symptom resolution. Each participant in the prospective study had whole blood, serum and a nasopharyngeal or oropharyngeal swab collected by mobile phlebotomists. Participants in the prospective study had the option to provide additional blood draws and questionnaires over a 2-month period. Before DNA extraction, blood samples from the prospective study were shipped at room temperature or frozen.

Sequencing used PBMCs or T cells enriched from blood (not recorded which). The sequence joins TRBV27 to TRBJ2-1; the D gene lacks a confident call. The source of this sequence is a woman aged 45-60 years who had recovered from COVID-19. The CDR3 sequence is CASSFSYGNEQFF. The DNA reads as follows: TGTGCCAGCAGTTTCTCTTACGGGAATGAGCAGTTCTTC.